This TCR beta chain was observed in a study of beta chain features in type 1 diabetes. Overall study context: 107,917,701 sorted cells were examined across all samples.

Findings and caveats of the study: PCR, the amplification step, might favor shorter templates, equally in patients and controls. Naive, central memory and Treg TCRB repertoires seemed to resemble each other more closely in patients than they did in healthy donors.

Concerning this clone: Its antigen is as yet unknown.

The entirety of the isolated RNA underwent reverse transcription, so expressed TCRB transcripts were sequenced. Measured with immunoSEQ multiplex PCR; TCRdb has only the in-frame clones, and not every one. The sample has around 310,000 clones; roughly 11% are singletons. CDR1 and CDR2 (germline): LNHDA, SQIVND (reference sequence). After removal of 5 bases from V and 6 bases from J, the junction contained 9 bases not matched to a gene. This CDR3 is built from 15 residues. A sort by CD45RO/CCR7/CD25/CD127/CD95/CD27 yielded CD4+ naive, central memory, regulatory and stem cell-like memory cells. What was sequenced was naive CD4+ T cells from blood. J is TRBJ2-2 and V is TRBV19, with TRBD1 matching over 7 bases. This clonotype originated in a woman aged 25 to 39 in good health. CDR3 coding DNA: TGTGCCAGTAGTCTCCCCGGGACAGAAGCCGGGGAGCTGTTTTTT. It encodes CASSLPGTEAGELFF. The full variable domain, in which reference TRBV19 and TRBJ2-2 provide the parts outside the CDR3, is DGGITQSPKYLFRKEGQNVTLSCEQNLNHDAMYWYRQDPGQGLRLIYYSQIVNDFQKGDIAEGYSVSREKKESFPLTVTSAQKNPTAFYLCASSLPGTEAGELFFGEGSRLTVL.